Each of the 28 T cell receptor beta chains below was sequenced from the same sample in a study of shared clonotypes between healthy human individuals. TCRdb's table, derived via immunoSEQ multiplex PCR, lists solely in-frame clones and lacks some. Here the sample spans 1,500,000 or so clones, roughly 96% being singletons. Sequencing was done on a sample of naive CD4+ T cells sorted from blood. Sample subset: CD45RA+ positively selected. The receptors were sampled from a man aged 25-45 years in good health.

The chain combines TRBV7-9 with TRBJ2-6; D is unresolved. Per the germline V gene, CDR1 is SEHNR and CDR2 is FQNEAQ (reference sequence). The length of the CDR3 is 16 residues. V dropped 3 bases and J dropped 0 bases, with 9 bases sitting between them. CDR3 sequence reads: CASSLDGSSGANVLTF. The CDR3 DNA is TGTGCCAGCAGCTTGGACGGAAGCTCTGGGGCCAACGTCCTGACTTTC.

The J gene is TRBJ1-1, the V gene TRBV29-1; D is perhaps TRBD1 (5 bases). CDR1 is SQVTM and CDR2 is ANQGSEA in the germline V gene. Between the trimmed V and J ends, which lost 5 bases and 2 bases, there was a span of 12 bases. The CDR3 totals 13 residues. This chain's CDR3 is CSVRGRANTEAFF. The CDR3 bases are TGCAGCGTTCGCGGCAGGGCCAACACTGAAGCTTTCTTT.

The V and J genes are TRBV28 and TRBJ1-1; D may be TRBD1 (6 bases). V dropped 4 bases and J dropped 3 bases, with 15 bases sitting between them. CDR1 and CDR2 from the germline V gene are MDHEN and SYDVKM. CDR3 length equals 15 residues. The CDR3 loop is CASSSGGTVDTEAFF. The DNA for the CDR3 is TGTGCCAGCAGTTCCGGGGGCACGGTGGACACTGAAGCTTTCTTT.

The V gene is TRBV11-2, the J gene TRBJ2-5; TRBD1 might be the D (6 bases). CDR1 SGHAT and CDR2 FQNNGV come from the germline V gene. The CDR3 is made up of 16 amino acids. Trimming removed 1 base from V and 0 bases from J, with 12 bases in between. CDR3 sequence: CASSLAGDGYQETQYF. In nucleotides, the CDR3 is TGTGCCAGCAGCTTAGCAGGGGATGGGTACCAAGAGACCCAGTACTTC.

The chain carries TRBV10-3 and TRBJ2-5, with 12 bases aligning to TRBD2. J lost 7 bases, V lost 10 bases, and 10 bases had no gene match. Germline CDR1 is ENHRY and CDR2 is SYGVKD. This CDR3 spans 14 amino acids. The CDR3 DNA is TGTGCCACCGAATCTAGCGGGAGGGCCGGGACCCAGTACTTC. It yields the protein CATESSGRAGTQYF.

This clone came up once. At the DNA level, this CDR3 is encoded by other sequences in the same sample as well. This chain connects TRBV18 to TRBJ2-3; D gene ambiguous. The germline gives CDR1 KGHSH, CDR2 LQKENI. The V end was cut by 1 base, the J end by 6 bases, with 2 bases between. This CDR3 comprises 11 residues. The CDR3: CASSPQDTQYF. The CDR3, as DNA: TGTGCCAGCTCACCACAGGATACGCAGTATTTT. Together with reference TRBV18 and TRBJ2-3, the CDR3 gives the full variable domain: NAGVMQNPRHLVRRRGQEARLRCSPMKGHSHVYWYRQLPEEGLKFMVYLQKENIIDESGMPKERFSAEFPKEGPSILRIQQVVRGDSAAYFCASSPQDTQYFGPGTRLTVL.

The chain joins TRBV19 to TRBJ2-1, with D uncertain. Germline CDR1 and CDR2: LNHDA and SQIVND (reference sequence). V lost 3 bases and J 0 bases, leaving 12 bases between the germline ends. The CDR3 runs to 16 residues. The CDR3 region is CASSIRLGSSYNEQFF. CDR3 DNA: TGTGCCAGTAGTATCCGACTGGGAAGCTCCTACAATGAGCAGTTCTTC.

The chain uses TRBV5-1 and TRBJ2-1; D remains ambiguous. The germline V gene encodes CDR1 SGHRS and CDR2 YFSETQ. The V and J ends lost 4 bases and 5 bases respectively, with 7 bases between them. The CDR3 is 12 amino acids. The CDR3 region is CASSAYNNEQFF. The CDR3 region has the DNA TGCGCCAGCAGCGCATACAACAATGAGCAGTTCTTC.

In its sample, this clone was seen once. This rearrangement joins TRBV28 to TRBJ2-1; no clear D gene. The CDR3 runs 12 residues. Trimming left V 8 bases short and J 3 bases short, with 8 bases between. CDR1 is MDHEN, CDR2 SYDVKM, per germline. The CDR3 loop is CASGSLYNEQFF. CDR3 coding DNA: TGTGCCAGCGGCTCACTCTACAATGAGCAGTTCTTC.

The genes are TRBV7-2 and TRBJ2-1; 11 bases are a match to TRBD2. V lost 5 bases, J lost 9 bases, and 12 bases stayed unmatched. CDR3 length equals 16 residues. Germline V gene data show CDR1 as SGHTA and CDR2 as FQGNSA. Written as DNA, the CDR3 is TGTGCCAGCAGCAGTAGACTAGCGGGGCCGAACACTGAGCAGTTCTTC. As protein: CASSSRLAGPNTEQFF.

This clone was picked up one time. The DNA for the CDR3 is TGTGCCATCAGCGTCGGGGACTCCTACGAGCAGTACTTC. Amino acid sequence: CAISVGDSYEQYF. V is TRBV10-3 and J is TRBJ2-7; the D gene is possibly TRBD2 (5 bases). V was trimmed by 6 bases and J by 0 bases, leaving 9 bases between them. From germline, CDR1 is ENHRY and CDR2 SYGVKD. CDR3 length: 13 amino acids.

The V gene is TRBV20-1, the J gene TRBJ2-7; possibly TRBD2 for D (5 bases). CDR3 size: 10 residues. Per the germline V gene, CDR1 is DFQATT and CDR2 is SNEGSKA (reference sequence). Trimming left V 6 bases short and J 7 bases short, with 10 bases between. The CDR3 loop is CSAGVREQYF. CDR3 nucleotides: TGCAGTGCGGGAGTCCGGGAGCAGTACTTC.

Details on this clone: Different DNA sequences within this sample yield the same CDR3. The chain couples TRBV5-5 to TRBJ2-7, with D unresolved. Per germline, CDR1 SGHKS and CDR2 YYEKEE (reference sequence). The CDR3 is 11 amino acids. V was clipped by 1 base and J by 2 bases, with 1 base between them. The CDR3 here is CASSLTYEQYF. The CDR3 DNA reads as TGTGCCAGCAGCTTGACCTACGAGCAGTACTTC.

V and J are TRBV9 and TRBJ1-1; a possible D gene is TRBD1 (5 bases). From germline, CDR1 is SGDLS and CDR2 YYNGEE. The CDR3 covers 15 residues. Trimming removed 0 bases at V and 5 bases at J, with 14 bases between. Written as DNA, the CDR3 is TGTGCCAGCAGCGTAGGAGGGGTACTATGGACTGAAGCTTTCTTT. It specifies CASSVGGVLWTEAFF.

Of note for this clone: Distinct nucleotide sequences in the sample also encode this CDR3. The chain joins TRBV9 to TRBJ2-7; D unresolved. CDR1 and CDR2 (germline): SGDLS, YYNGEE. V was pared by 0 bases and J by 2 bases, with 9 bases between. This CDR3 has 14 residues. In DNA form, the CDR3 reads TGTGCCAGCAGCGTAGGTGGGGTCACCTACGAGCAGTACTTC. Translated: CASSVGGVTYEQYF.

J is TRBJ1-2 and V is TRBV7-2; D is perhaps TRBD1 (6 bases). The CDR3 totals 14 residues. V lost 4 bases to trimming and J lost 8 bases, with 17 bases between them. Germline lookup yields CDR1 SGHTA and CDR2 FQGNSA. The CDR3 is CASSSPGHPWGYTF. The CDR3 bases are TGTGCCAGCAGCTCGCCGGGACATCCCTGGGGCTACACCTTC.

The V call is TRBV5-4, the J call TRBJ2-7, with 9 bases matching TRBD2. The CDR3 has 15 amino acids. Per germline, CDR1 SGHNT and CDR2 YYREEE (reference sequence). V shed 4 bases and J 2 bases; nucleotides not matched to a gene: 7. This chain's CDR3 is CASSIPSGEAYEQYF. The CDR3 DNA is TGTGCCAGCAGCATCCCTAGCGGGGAAGCCTACGAGCAGTACTTC.

V and J are TRBV5-1 and TRBJ1-2; possible D gene TRBD1, 6 bases. Deletions cut 5 bases from V and 0 bases from J, with 20 bases between. The germline gives CDR1 SGHRS, CDR2 YFSETQ. This CDR3 has 17 residues. The CDR3 loop is CASSPGQGRDPNYGYTF. In nucleotides, the CDR3 is TGCGCCAGCAGTCCGGGGCAGGGGAGGGATCCTAACTATGGCTACACCTTC.

The chain uses TRBV5-4 and TRBJ2-1; D gene uncertain. V was shortened by 0 bases and J by 10 bases, with 8 bases between the two germline ends. Germline assignment: CDR1 SGHNT and CDR2 YYREEE (reference sequence). The CDR3 contains 12 residues. The CDR3 region has the DNA TGTGCCAGCAGCTTGGAGCATGGCGAGCAGTTCTTC. Its translation is CASSLEHGEQFF. The entire variable domain, with the rest obtained from reference TRBV5-4 and TRBJ2-1, is as follows: ETGVTQSPTHLIKTRGQQVTLRCSSQSGHNTVSWYQQALGQGPQFIFQYYREEENGRGNFPPRFSGLQFPNYSSELNVNALELDDSALYLCASSLEHGEQFFGPGTRLTVL.

This sequence joins TRBV27 and TRBJ2-6, with D maybe TRBD1 (5 bases). The V and J ends lost 4 bases and 2 bases respectively, with 12 bases between them. Germline CDR1 MNHEY, CDR2 SMNVEV (reference sequence). The CDR3 is made up of 16 amino acids. The CDR3, as DNA: TGTGCCAGCAGTTCCCAGGGTGGTACTGGGGCCAACGTCCTGACTTTC. Translated: CASSSQGGTGANVLTF. Together with reference TRBV27 and TRBJ2-6, the CDR3 gives the full variable domain: EAQVTQNPRYLITVTGKKLTVTCSQNMNHEYMSWYRQDPGLGLRQIYYSMNVEVTDKGDVPEGYKVSRKEKRNFPLILESPSPNQTSLYFCASSSQGGTGANVLTFGAGSRLTVL.

The rearrangement joins TRBV7-6 to TRBJ2-1; possibly TRBD1 for D (6 bases). This CDR3 comprises 18 residues. V shed 0 bases and J shed 4 bases, with 19 bases lying between them. The germline V gene has CDR1 SGHVS and CDR2 FNYEAQ. CDR3: CASSLAQGSRKGYNEQFF. Here the CDR3 DNA reads TGTGCCAGCAGCTTAGCGCAGGGGAGTCGAAAGGGTTACAATGAGCAGTTCTTC.

Worth noting for this clone: Other nucleotide sequences from this sample produce the same CDR3. The chain is built from TRBV5-1 and TRBJ2-1, with no clear D. V lost 0 bases to trimming and J lost 0 bases, with 10 bases between them. Germline V gene lookup returns CDR1 SGHRS and CDR2 YFSETQ. CDR3 length: 16 residues. CDR3 protein: CASSLAGQSSYNEQFF. DNA of the CDR3: TGCGCCAGCAGCTTGGCCGGGCAGAGCTCCTACAATGAGCAGTTCTTC.

The J gene is TRBJ1-5, the V gene TRBV19, with 9 bases aligning to TRBD1. The CDR3 covers 17 residues. V lost 5 bases and J lost 3; bases outside the gene matches: 11. CDR1 and CDR2 (germline): LNHDA, SQIVND (reference sequence). The CDR3 region has the DNA TGTGCCAGTAGTGTCCGGGACAGGGTGAGTTACAATCAGCCCCAGCATTTT. It codes for CASSVRDRVSYNQPQHF.

The chain employs TRBV5-1 and TRBJ1-4; 8 nucleotides match TRBD1. The germline gives CDR1 SGHRS, CDR2 YFSETQ. The J segment lost 7 bases and the V segment lost 2 bases, leaving 4 bases of the junction unmatched. This CDR3 region has 14 residues. The CDR3 here is CASSFGQGGEKLFF. The CDR3 bases are TGCGCCAGCAGCTTCGGACAGGGCGGTGAAAAACTGTTTTTT.

The CDR3 loop reads CASSIIAGAKTDTQYF. The CDR3 nucleotides are TGTGCCAGTAGTATAATTGCGGGTGCGAAAACAGATACGCAGTATTTT. The chain uses TRBV19 and TRBJ2-3; possibly TRBD2 for D (5 bases). Germline assignment: CDR1 LNHDA and CDR2 SQIVND (reference sequence). V was clipped by 2 bases and J by 3 bases, with 15 bases between them. The CDR3 consists of 16 residues.

This clone has a single count. The chain joins TRBV6-6 to TRBJ1-2; D ambiguous. Germline V gives CDR1 MNHNY, CDR2 SVGAGI (reference sequence). This CDR3 is built from 13 residues. Trimming shortened V by 6 bases and J by 5 bases, and 13 bases separated the two germline ends. The CDR3 DNA reads TGTGCCAGCAGCCAAGGACGCGGTTATGGCTACACCTTC. Translated: CASSQGRGYGYTF.

The chain joins TRBV18 to TRBJ2-2; the match to TRBD2 covers 14 bases. This CDR3 has 19 amino acids. V lost 5 bases and J lost 0; bases outside the gene matches: 8. Germline loops: CDR1 KGHSH, CDR2 LQKENI. The CDR3 sequence is CASSSGLAGGIANTGELFF. The CDR3 DNA is TGTGCCAGCTCATCCGGACTAGCGGGAGGAATAGCGAACACCGGGGAGCTGTTTTTT.

This rearrangement joins TRBV29-1 to TRBJ1-5; TRBD1 matches at 7 bases. Germline trimming cut 6 bases from V and 3 bases from J; bases unmatched to any gene: 5. CDR3 length: 13 amino acids. Germline CDR1 is SQVTM and CDR2 is ANQGSEA. CDR3: CSVSTGNNQPQHF. For the CDR3, the DNA is TGCAGCGTATCGACAGGGAACAATCAGCCCCAGCATTTT.